This T cell receptor (beta chain) came from a study of vaccination and CD4 T cells after COVID-19. Study in general: In the convalescent group, nasal swab PCR was SARS-CoV-2 positive; some 10 cases were mild and one severe. Findings and caveats of the study: Detection of a median about 90% of reactive clones in convalescent patients was confined to the period after vaccination. Within the convalescent patients, spike mono-reactivity was found in 304 of 307 vaccine-specific clones.

Scientists ran DNA taken from cultured CD4+ T cells through the Oncomine TCR Beta short-read assay for sequencing. Genomic DNA from cultured CD4+ T cells was extracted. TCRdb re-derived calls from the PCR reads in MiXCR, one entry per CDR3 protein. The data show over 10,000 distinct CDR3 sequences, about a third seen once. CDR1 SEHNR and CDR2 FQNEAQ come from the germline V gene (reference sequence). Trimming removed 5 bases from V and 8 bases from J, with 9 bases in between. The CDR3 is 12 residues long. Treatment noted: roughly 10-day PBMC culture with coronavirus spike peptide pools or control peptides (ViraFEST assay). This clonotype was seen more than once but under ten times. The antigen remains undetermined.

Sequenced input: CD4+ T cells from blood, cultured in vitro. The receptor comes from a human donor who had recovered from COVID-19. This chain joins TRBV7-9 and TRBJ2-2; TRBD1 is a possible D gene (6 bases). The CDR3 region is CASSPQGGELFF. In DNA, the CDR3 is TGTGCCAGCAGCCCACAGGGAGGGGAGCTGTTTTTT.